This T cell receptor beta chain was sequenced during a study of radiation and T cells in renal cell carcinoma. Specified time point: blood 4 weeks post-SBRT, at nephrectomy. Treatment defined: 15 Gy SBRT to primary tumor, nephrectomy 4 weeks later. Nephrectomy followed 15 Gy stereotactic body radiation by 4 weeks. Using immunoSEQ multiplex PCR, the repertoire was profiled, and TCRdb retains in-frame clones only, with some absent. The data contain about 83,000 clones, 75% to 90% of them singletons. The V gene lost 2 bases and the J gene lost 11 bases, with 9 bases spanning the gap. The CDR3 is 11 residues long. Germline CDR1 reads MGHDK; CDR2 reads SYGVNS. This clone was found a few times.

This specimen consisted of blood, obtained from a patient whose treatment included radiotherapy and nephrectomy. The V gene is TRBV25-1, the J gene TRBJ1-1, with D perhaps TRBD1 (5 bases). This receptor was taken from a woman aged 60-75 years with renal cell carcinoma. The CDR3, as DNA: TGTGCCAGCAGTGAAGATGGGACGGCTTTCTTT. Translating gives CASSEDGTAFF.